The rows below give T cell receptor beta chains drawn from one sample of a study of OX40 agonist ivuxolimab in advanced cancers. Produced via immunoSEQ multiplex PCR; TCRdb's table is partial and in-frame only. The sample consists of over 35,000 clones, about 80% of them appearing once. Sequencing used CD4+ or CD8+ T cells sorted from blood, obtained in a trial of the OX40 agonist ivuxolimab. The receptors originated from an adult with an advanced solid tumor such as melanoma, head and neck, liver or kidney cancer. The CDR3 runs from the conserved cysteine through the conserved F or W. A D gene is named only where the DNA matches it firmly. Clone size is stated in some rows and not others, as once, few, many or a class when expanded.

>TRBD1|NA|TRBV10-3|TRBJ1-1
CAISWTGKDTEAFF
TGTGCCATCAGCTGGACAGGCAAGGACACTGAAGCTTTCTTT
>NA|few|TRBV5-8|TRBJ2-6
CASSLGNSGANVLTF
TGTGCCAGCAGCCTGGGGAACTCTGGGGCCAACGTCCTGACTTTC
>NA|NA|TRBV7-3|TRBJ1-1
CASSRGGTEAFF
TGTGCCAGCAGCCGAGGGGGCACTGAAGCTTTCTTT
>TRBD1|NA|TRBV27|TRBJ1-1
CASSTPGQPNTEAFF
TGTGCCAGCAGTACCCCGGGACAGCCTAACACTGAAGCTTTCTTT
>NA|NA|TRBV2|TRBJ2-1
CASSAYNEQFF
TGTGCCAGTAGCGCCTACAATGAGCAGTTCTTC
>TRBD2|few|TRBV18|TRBJ2-3
CASSPTSGGHTQYF
TGTGCCAGCTCACCGACTAGCGGGGGACATACGCAGTATTTT
>NA|NA|TRBV10-1|TRBJ2-3
CASSESRSTDTQYF
TGCGCCAGCAGTGAGTCGCGTAGCACAGATACGCAGTATTTT
>TRBD2|NA|TRBV7-3|TRBJ2-5
CASSLGEGRQETQYF
TGTGCCAGCAGCTTGGGGGAGGGCCGCCAAGAGACCCAGTACTTC
>NA|NA|TRBV21-1|TRBJ1-2
CASSKGVDRVGAYGYTF
TGTGCCAGCAGCAAGGGTGTCGACAGGGTTGGAGCTTATGGCTACACCTTC
>TRBD1|medium-sized|TRBV6-5|TRBJ1-1
CASSYGDRAGTEAFF
TGTGCCAGCAGTTACGGGGACAGGGCTGGCACTGAAGCTTTCTTT
>NA|NA|TRBV7-2|TRBJ2-3
CASSPYTDTQYF
TGTGCCAGCAGCCCATACACAGATACGCAGTATTTT
>NA|NA|TRBV20-1|TRBJ1-1
CSGGGNTEAFF
TGCAGTGGGGGGGGGAACACTGAAGCTTTCTTT